One and the same sample provided the 10 T cell receptor beta chains below, sequenced in a study of memory CD4+ T cells and cytomegalovirus serostatus. TCRdb's copy holds only in-frame clones and misses some; the assay was immunoSEQ multiplex PCR. In the table there are around 44,000 clones, about three quarters of which are singletons. Single viable CD3+CD4+CD8-CD45RO+ cells were sorted as the memory CD4+ T cells. The specimen sequenced was memory CD4+ T cells from blood. All receptors derive from an adult in good health and CMV-seronegative.

The chain uses TRBV18 and TRBJ2-5, with D possibly being TRBD2 (5 bases). This CDR3 region has 13 residues. The germline V gene encodes CDR1 KGHSH and CDR2 LQKENI. V was shortened by 4 bases and J by 1 base, with 7 bases between the two germline ends. CDR3 amino acids: CASSRAVQETQYF. In DNA form, the CDR3 reads TGTGCCAGCTCACGAGCGGTCCAAGAGACCCAGTACTTC.

This sequence joins TRBV6-5 and TRBJ2-7; 9 bases map to TRBD1. Germline V gives CDR1 MNHEY, CDR2 SVGAGI. With 0 bases clipped from V and 6 bases from J, the junction kept 9 bases outside the gene matches. This CDR3 region has 16 residues. The CDR3 here is CASSYSRGTGSSEQYF. In nucleotides, the CDR3 is TGTGCCAGCAGTTACTCGCGAGGGACAGGGTCGTCCGAGCAGTACTTC.

The chain couples TRBV28 to TRBJ2-2; 7 nucleotides line up with TRBD1. Germline trimming cut 6 bases from V and 0 bases from J; bases unmatched to any gene: 1. The germline CDR1 and CDR2 sequences are MDHEN and SYDVKM. The CDR3 extends over 14 amino acids. The CDR3 bases are TGTGCCAGCAGGACAGGGTCGAACACCGGGGAGCTGTTTTTT. Its translation: CASRTGSNTGELFF.

This chain joins TRBV5-6 and TRBJ2-5; no reliable D call. The CDR3 runs to 14 residues. V dropped 2 bases and J dropped 7 bases, with 15 bases sitting between them. The germline gives CDR1 SGHDT, CDR2 YYEEEE. In nucleotides, the CDR3 is TGTGCCAGCAGCTTCACCGGGTTATTTGGGACCCAGTACTTC. This sequence encodes CASSFTGLFGTQYF.

This clone was recorded only once. The rearrangement uses TRBV2 and TRBJ1-2, with 11 bases matching TRBD1. CDR3 length: 13 residues. Germline V gives CDR1 SNHLY, CDR2 FYNNEI. With V trimmed by 6 bases and J by 7 bases, 4 bases remained unmatched. The DNA for the CDR3 is TGTGCCAGCAGCGGACAGGGGGCCGGTGGCTACACCTTC. This gives the protein CASSGQGAGGYTF.

The chain couples TRBV23-1 to TRBJ1-4, with 8 bases matching TRBD1. TRBV23-1 is known as an ORF, though its function is uncertain. The CDR3 has 17 amino acids. The J segment lost 8 bases and the V segment lost 2 bases, leaving 13 bases of the junction unmatched. Written as DNA, the CDR3 is TGCGCCAGCAGTCAAGAGGACAGGGTGGTGTCTACAGAAAAACTGTTTTTT. This codes for CASSQEDRVVSTEKLFF.

This clone occurred a few times. V gene TRBV30 combines with J gene TRBJ1-2; possible D gene TRBD1, 5 bases. Trimming took off 1 base at V and 8 bases at J, with 14 bases between the two ends. Germline loops: CDR1 GTSNPN, CDR2 SVGIG (reference sequence). CDR3 size: 13 residues. This CDR3 is CAWSAQGVWGYTF. CDR3 coding DNA: TGTGCCTGGAGTGCTCAGGGAGTCTGGGGCTACACCTTC.

The chain links TRBV2 to TRBJ2-1; 11 bases map to TRBD2. The V gene end was trimmed by 4 bases and the J gene end by 7 bases; junction bases not matched to a gene: 6. In germline, CDR1 is SNHLY, CDR2 FYNNEI. CDR3 length equals 15 residues. The DNA of the CDR3 is TGTGCCAGCAGTGGTTCTAGCGGGGGGAAAAATGAGCAGTTCTTC. It is translated as CASSGSSGGKNEQFF.

The chain joins TRBV28 to TRBJ1-2; 8 bases match TRBD1. In germline, CDR1 is MDHEN, CDR2 SYDVKM. V gave up 6 bases and J gave up 4 bases; unmatched junction bases: 10. The CDR3 is 15 residues long. The CDR3 DNA reads TGTGCCAGCAGACTTCAGGGGGCGGTGATCTATGGCTACACCTTC. Protein: CASRLQGAVIYGYTF.

The chain is built from TRBV6-1 and TRBJ2-7, with a weak D call TRBD1 (6 bases). The germline V and J ends were trimmed by 6 bases and 2 bases, with 17 bases remaining between them. The CDR3 runs 15 residues. The germline CDR1 and CDR2 sequences are MNHNS and SASEGT. This CDR3 reads CASSPPGHSAYEQYF. The CDR3 nucleotides read TGTGCCAGCAGCCCCCCGGGACACAGTGCCTACGAGCAGTACTTC.